The next 17 T cell receptor beta chains were all read from a single sample in a study of Graves' ophthalmopathy and Graves' hyperthyroidism. TCR beta CDR3 amplification used RNA transcripts. A first-round RT-PCR used HTBI primers, followed by a second-round multiplex PCR. TCRdb independently ran MiXCR on the multiplex PCR reads; one entry per CDR3 protein. Here the sample spans 580,000 or so distinct CDR3 sequences, 39% being singletons. The sample was peripheral blood or thyroid tissue (not recorded which). These receptors were taken from an adult man with Graves' hyperthyroidism.

This clonotype occurred many times. This chain links TRBV4-2 with TRBJ1-2, with TRBD1 as a possible D gene (5 bases). V gave up 3 bases and J gave up 4 bases, with 21 bases separating them. CDR3 length: 17 amino acids. Germline lookup yields CDR1 LGHNA and CDR2 YNFKEQ. CDR3 DNA: TGTGCCAGCAGCCAGCGCCCGTCAGGGAACGACGCCTATGGCTACACCTTC. Its protein is CASSQRPSGNDAYGYTF.

This clonotype occurred a few times. The chain joins TRBV7-6 to TRBJ2-3, with TRBD1 matching over 8 bases. V lost 4 bases to trimming and J lost 1 base; unmatched junction nucleotides: 4. Germline-derived CDR1 and CDR2 are SGHVS and FNYEAQ. The CDR3 length is 15 residues. DNA for the CDR3: TGTGCCAGCAGCTCGGACAGGGCGGGCACAGATACGCAGTATTTT. Translating gives CASSSDRAGTDTQYF.

The chain uses TRBV6-1 and TRBJ1-1; D gene ambiguous. CDR3 length: 16 residues. V lost 6 bases to trimming and J lost 4 bases, with 21 bases between them. Germline loops: CDR1 MNHNS, CDR2 SASEGT. In DNA form, the CDR3 reads TGTGCCAGCAGGCCCAACCACCCGGGGAGTAGCACTGAAGCTTTCTTT. Translating gives CASRPNHPGSSTEAFF.

This clonotype has ten or more counts. The chain carries TRBV29-1 and TRBJ1-2, with a weak D call TRBD1 (5 bases). The V and J ends lost 0 bases and 5 bases respectively, with 19 bases between them. From germline, CDR1 is SQVTM and CDR2 ANQGSEA. This CDR3 has 16 residues. CDR3 region: CSVEETGTVKGYGYTF. The CDR3, as DNA: TGCAGCGTTGAAGAAACCGGGACCGTTAAGGGGTATGGCTACACCTTC.

For this clonotype: A much larger clone sits a single nucleotide away, making a read error possible. The chain couples TRBV5-6 to TRBJ1-2, with TRBD1 as a possible D gene (5 bases). CDR1 SGHDT and CDR2 YYEEEE come from the germline V gene. This CDR3 region has 13 residues. The ends were cut back, 4 bases at V and 8 bases at J, with 15 bases in the middle. CDR3 sequence (DNA): TGTGCCAGCAGCCCACGGGGGATCGGGGGCTACACCTTC. The encoded protein is CASSPRGIGGYTF.

At least ten counts were recorded for this clonotype. The chain carries TRBV12-3 or TRBV12-4 and TRBJ1-5, with D possibly TRBD1 on 5 matching bases. This CDR3 region has 15 residues. V was cut by 0 bases and J by 7 bases, with 13 bases left in between. This CDR3 is CASSLAQGIGQPQHF. The CDR3 DNA reads TGTGCCAGCAGTTTAGCGCAGGGAATTGGACAGCCCCAGCATTTT.

This chain connects TRBV15 to TRBJ1-1; D is unclear. Per germline, CDR1 LNHNV and CDR2 YYDKDF (reference sequence). This CDR3 is built from 15 residues. The CDR3 here is CSASRDLWAGTEAFF. The CDR3 region has the DNA TGTTCCGCCAGCAGAGATCTCTGGGCTGGCACTGAAGCTTTCTTT.

In this sample, this clonotype turned up a few times. The chain is built from TRBV28 and TRBJ1-5; no clear D gene. The CDR3 spans 13 residues. The V gene lost 5 bases and the J gene lost 11 bases, with 16 bases spanning the gap. Germline values: CDR1 MDHEN, CDR2 SYDVKM. This CDR3 is CASSPGRQETQHF. As DNA, the CDR3 is TGTGCCAGCAGTCCAGGACGCCAAGAGACCCAGCATTTT.

This clonotype was seen only a few times. This chain connects TRBV7-2 to TRBJ2-3; D gene uncertain. Germline V gene sequence: CDR1 SGHTA, CDR2 FQGNSA. With 1 base removed from V and 6 bases from J, the gap between germline ends came to 14 bases. The CDR3 is 15 amino acids. In DNA, the CDR3 is TGTGCCAGCAGCTTAGAAGCTCGAAGCGCCGATACGCAGTATTTT. Translating gives CASSLEARSADTQYF.

This clonotype was recorded a few times. V gene TRBV7-3 combines with J gene TRBJ1-2; TRBD1 is a possible D gene (6 bases). Germline values: CDR1 SGHTA, CDR2 FQGTGA. The CDR3 is made up of 13 amino acids. The V end was cut by 1 base, the J end by 6 bases, with 9 bases between. The CDR3 sequence: CASSLKGGDGYTF. The CDR3 bases are TGTGCCAGCAGCTTAAAGGGGGGCGATGGCTACACCTTC.

The V call is TRBV20-1, the J call TRBJ2-5, with TRBD1 identical over 8 bases. CDR3 length: 14 amino acids. The germline CDR1 and CDR2 sequences are DFQATT and SNEGSKA (reference sequence). J was trimmed by 5 bases and V by 0 bases; bases with no gene match: 5. The CDR3 here is CSARETGDRETQYF. For the CDR3, the DNA is TGCAGTGCTAGAGAGACAGGGGATCGGGAGACCCAGTACTTC.

At least ten counts were recorded for this clonotype. The J gene is TRBJ1-2, the V gene TRBV5-1; D gene unclear. V was trimmed by 3 bases and J by 7 bases, leaving 10 bases between them. Per germline, CDR1 SGHRS and CDR2 YFSETQ. The CDR3 sequence is 12 residues long. In DNA, the CDR3 is TGCGCCAGCAGCTCCCTACTGGGTGGCTACACCTTC. Protein product: CASSSLLGGYTF.

In its sample, this clonotype was seen many times. J is TRBJ2-7 and V is TRBV20-1; D may be TRBD2 (6 bases). The CDR3 contains 15 residues. The V end was cut by 0 bases, the J end by 1 base, with 13 bases between. Per germline, CDR1 DFQATT and CDR2 SNEGSKA (reference sequence). The CDR3 bases are TGCAGTGCTAGAGATCCTCGGGGGAGTTCCTACGAGCAGTACTTC. The encoded protein is CSARDPRGSSYEQYF.

Points on this clonotype: The germline gene is not matched at one end of the junction; a read error may be the cause. The chain links TRBV10-3 to TRBJ2-5; a possible D gene is TRBD1 (5 bases). Germline loops: CDR1 ENHRY, CDR2 SYGVKD. CDR3 size: 15 residues. The CDR3 sequence: CASSYSVTDQETQYF. The CDR3 nucleotides read TGTGCCAGCAGTTACTCCGTGACAGACCAAGAGACCCAGTACTTC.

Many counts were recorded for this clonotype. The chain is built from TRBV7-9 and TRBJ2-7, with D possibly matching TRBD2 (6 bases). Per germline, CDR1 SEHNR and CDR2 FQNEAQ (reference sequence). This CDR3 is 13 amino acids long. V lost 5 bases to trimming and J lost 2 bases, with 10 bases between them. As DNA, the CDR3 is TGTGCCAGCAGCCCCGGGGGAACCTACGAGCAGTACTTC. This sequence encodes CASSPGGTYEQYF. Looking up the rest from reference TRBV7-9 and TRBJ2-7 gives the full variable domain: DTGVSQNPRHKITKRGQNVTFRCDPISEHNRLYWYRQTLGQGPEFLTYFQNEAQLEKSRLLSDRFSAERPKGSFSTLEIQRTEQGDSAMYLCASSPGGTYEQYFGPGTRLTVT.

The chain combines TRBV9 with TRBJ2-6, with D possibly matching TRBD1 (7 bases). V lost 0 bases and J lost 2, with 24 bases in between. Germline CDR1 SGDLS, CDR2 YYNGEE. The CDR3 loop spans 21 amino acids. CDR3 DNA: TGTGCCAGCAGCGTAGCCCGAGAAGAACAGGGGACGGGGGCTGGGGCCAACGTCCTGACTTTC. Translated: CASSVAREEQGTGAGANVLTF.

In this sample, this clonotype turned up many times. This chain uses TRBV10-3 with TRBJ2-7; 8 nucleotides match TRBD1. The CDR3 is 14 residues long. Germline CDR1 and CDR2: ENHRY and SYGVKD. V gave up 6 bases and J gave up 2 bases; unmatched junction bases: 6. The DNA of the CDR3 is TGTGCCATCAGATTGACAGGGGCAACCTACGAGCAGTACTTC. This encodes CAIRLTGATYEQYF.